The 21 T cell receptor beta chains reported below all come from one sample, sequenced in a study of T cells after yellow fever vaccination. In TCRdb, the 5' RACE reads were re-called with MiXCR into one record per CDR3 protein. The sample has tens of thousands of distinct CDR3 sequences, approximately 7% seen once. Sequences were derived from CD8+ T cells sorted from PBMCs, sampled roughly 45 days after the first yellow fever vaccination. The receptors shown here come from a young man who received the YFV17D yellow fever vaccine.

Many counts were recorded for this clonotype. V is TRBV27 and J is TRBJ2-7, with 8 bases matching TRBD1. CDR3 size: 12 residues. Germline lookup yields CDR1 MNHEY and CDR2 SMNVEV (reference sequence). Trimming cost V 5 bases and J 11 bases; bases outside gene matches: 8. The CDR3 loop reads CASSHGQGTEYF. CDR3 DNA sequence: TGTGCCAGCAGTCACGGACAGGGTACCGAGTACTTC.

There are many counts of this clonotype. This chain's CDR3 is CASSLGNWGSYEQYV. For the CDR3, the DNA is TGTGCCAGCAGCTTAGGGAACTGGGGATCCTACGAGCAGTACGTC. This chain connects TRBV7-8 to TRBJ2-7, with D unclear. The CDR3 sequence is 15 residues long. V lost 1 base, J lost 1 base, and 11 bases lay in between. Germline V gene data show CDR1 as SGHVS and CDR2 as FQNEAQ.

V usage is TRBV6-5 and J usage is TRBJ2-3; D perhaps matches TRBD2 (5 bases). Germline V gene lookup returns CDR1 MNHEY and CDR2 SVGAGI. This CDR3 has 16 amino acids. The V end was cut by 6 bases, the J end by 1 base, with 17 bases between. Written as DNA, the CDR3 is TGTGCCAGCAGCCACTTGAGAGAGAGGGGCACAGATACGCAGTATTTT. Its translation is CASSHLRERGTDTQYF.

The chain recombines TRBV4-3 with TRBJ2-4; D is perhaps TRBD1 (6 bases). The V gene's germline CDR1 is LGHNA and CDR2 YSLEER. The CDR3 has 15 residues. V was pared by 1 base and J by 12 bases, with 19 bases between. The CDR3 loop is CASSQGQGYPSGQYF. In DNA form, the CDR3 reads TGCGCCAGCAGCCAAGGGCAGGGGTACCCGTCGGGTCAGTACTTC.

This clonotype was seen only a few times. This chain links TRBV12-3 or TRBV12-4 with TRBJ2-1; 9 bases map to TRBD1. The CDR3 covers 13 residues. The V segment lost 6 bases and the J segment 6 bases; nucleotides outside the gene matches: 3. CDR3 residues: CASRRQGVNEQFF. CDR3 bases: TGTGCCAGCAGGAGACAGGGGGTCAATGAGCAGTTCTTC.

This clonotype was observed at least ten times. J is TRBJ1-4 and V is TRBV12-3 or TRBV12-4; D is possibly TRBD1 (5 bases). V shed 5 bases and J shed 8 bases, with 18 bases lying between them. The CDR3 is 15 amino acids. The CDR3 region is CASSPPGREGEKLFF. The CDR3 region has the DNA TGTGCCAGCAGTCCCCCGGGCAGGGAGGGCGAAAAACTGTTTTTT.

The V and J genes are TRBV6-5 and TRBJ2-1, with TRBD2 matching over 11 bases. The CDR3 extends over 16 amino acids. Per the germline V gene, CDR1 is MNHEY and CDR2 is SVGAGI. V lost 4 bases, J lost 9 bases, and 11 bases stayed unmatched. The chain's CDR3 is CASSSTPSGGKGEQFF. The CDR3 region has the DNA TGTGCCAGCAGTTCCACACCTAGCGGGGGGAAGGGTGAGCAGTTCTTC.

This clonotype was observed a few times. V gene TRBV13 combines with J gene TRBJ2-7; possible D gene TRBD1, 5 bases. The V gene lost 1 base and the J gene lost 5 bases, with 6 bases spanning the gap. CDR3 size: 12 residues. Germline V gene data show CDR1 as PRHDT and CDR2 as FYEKMQ (reference sequence). Here the CDR3 DNA reads TGTGCCAGCAGCTTAGAGGGGAACGAGCAGTACGTC. Residues: CASSLEGNEQYV.

This clonotype was detected ten times or more. The chain combines TRBV29-1 with TRBJ2-5; 8 nucleotides line up with TRBD2. Per germline, CDR1 SQVTM and CDR2 ANQGSEA. J gave up 5 bases and V 5 bases, and 10 bases lay outside the gene matches. This CDR3 is built from 14 residues. The CDR3 reads CSVLVLAGFETQYF. CDR3 DNA: TGCAGCGTTTTAGTCTTAGCGGGGTTCGAGACCCAGTACTTC.

This clonotype came up many times. This sequence joins TRBV7-6 and TRBJ1-5, with no clear D. The ends were cut back, 2 bases at V and 0 bases at J, with 5 bases in the middle. This CDR3 comprises 14 residues. Germline CDR1 SGHVS, CDR2 FNYEAQ. As DNA, the CDR3 is TGTGCCAGCAGCTTATTCGGTAGCAATCAGCCCCAGCATTTT. This sequence encodes CASSLFGSNQPQHF.

The DNA for the CDR3 is TGTGCCAGCAGCCAAGAGGTCGCGACTCACTATGGCTACACCTTC. Translating it yields CASSQEVATHYGYTF. The genes are TRBV4-2 and TRBJ1-2, with D hard to call. Germline-derived CDR1 and CDR2 are LGHNA and YNFKEQ. The length of the CDR3 is 15 residues. The ends were cut back, 0 bases at V and 3 bases at J, with 11 bases in the middle.

This clonotype has ten or more counts. The genes are TRBV4-1 and TRBJ2-2; no clear D gene. CDR1 MGHRA and CDR2 YSYEKL come from the germline V gene. The ends were cut back, 0 bases at V and 6 bases at J, with 11 bases in the middle. The CDR3 totals 15 residues. The CDR3 region is CASSQDSGGAGELFF. CDR3 in DNA: TGCGCCAGCAGCCAAGACAGTGGTGGGGCCGGGGAGCTGTTTTTT.

At least ten counts were recorded for this clonotype. The chain joins TRBV4-1 to TRBJ1-3; D ambiguous. V was trimmed by 4 bases and J by 0 bases, leaving 10 bases between them. The CDR3 consists of 15 residues. Germline V gene data show CDR1 as MGHRA and CDR2 as YSYEKL. CDR3 residues: CASSLTADSGNTIYF. CDR3 nucleotide sequence: TGCGCCAGCAGCCTAACGGCGGACTCTGGAAACACCATATATTTT.

The V gene is TRBV2, the J gene TRBJ2-1; a weak D match, TRBD2 (7 bases). This CDR3 is 15 amino acids long. Germline V lookup: CDR1 SNHLY, CDR2 FYNNEI. V gave up 3 bases and J gave up 6 bases, with 15 bases separating them. The chain's CDR3 is CASSDLGGQRNEQFF. For the CDR3, the DNA is TGTGCCAGCAGTGACCTCGGGGGGCAACGCAATGAGCAGTTCTTC.

This clonotype has at least ten counts. As DNA, the CDR3 is TGTGCCAGTAGTATAGGGCTCTCCTACGAGCAGTACTTC. This gives the protein CASSIGLSYEQYF. The chain recombines TRBV19 with TRBJ2-7; D is undetermined. This CDR3 has 13 residues. Germline V gives CDR1 LNHDA, CDR2 SQIVND (reference sequence). The V end lost 1 base, the J end lost 0 bases, and 4 bases lay between the germline ends.

V and J are TRBV5-1 and TRBJ1-2, with D unresolved. Germline values: CDR1 SGHRS, CDR2 YFSETQ. This CDR3 is built from 12 residues. Trimming took off 0 bases at V and 7 bases at J, with 7 bases between the two ends. DNA for the CDR3: TGCGCCAGCAGCTTGGAGGCGGTTGGCTACACCTTC. Translating gives CASSLEAVGYTF.

This clonotype came up a few times. J is TRBJ2-7 and V is TRBV5-4, with 7 bases matching TRBD1. The CDR3 sequence is 15 residues long. The V gene's germline CDR1 is SGHNT and CDR2 YYREEE (reference sequence). V lost 0 bases and J lost 5; bases outside the gene matches: 8. CDR3 in amino acids: CASSLAVTGNNEQYF. The DNA of the CDR3 is TGTGCCAGCAGCTTGGCCGTGACAGGGAACAACGAGCAGTACTTC.

This clonotype came up many times. The chain is built from TRBV7-6 and TRBJ2-3, with D tentatively TRBD2 (5 bases). The CDR3 has 15 amino acids. Germline V CDR1 and CDR2: SGHVS, FNYEAQ. V dropped 1 base and J dropped 1 base, with 9 bases sitting between them. For the CDR3, the DNA is TGTGCCAGCAGCTTAGGCTGGGGAGGCACAGATACGCAGTATTTT. This encodes CASSLGWGGTDTQYF.

This clonotype was recorded many times. V is TRBV10-3 and J is TRBJ1-1, with D unclear. Looked up from germline, CDR1 is ENHRY and CDR2 is SYGVKD. The CDR3 totals 14 residues. V shed 2 bases and J shed 4 bases, with 11 bases lying between them. DNA for the CDR3: TGTGCCATCAGTGAGACAGCAATGACCACTGAAGCTTTCTTT. Protein product: CAISETAMTTEAFF.

A note on this clonotype: One base away lies a much larger clone, so this may be a sequencing read error. The rearrangement links TRBV2 to TRBJ2-1; 10 positions match TRBD2. J gave up 9 bases and V 0 bases, and 8 bases lay outside the gene matches. The CDR3 totals 16 residues. CDR1 and CDR2 from the germline V gene are SNHLY and FYNNEI. CDR3 amino acids: CASSEAMTSGLLEQFF. The CDR3 DNA reads TGTGCCAGCAGTGAAGCTATGACTAGCGGGCTCCTTGAGCAGTTCTTC.

A word on this clonotype: This sequence may be a read error, since a much larger clone differs from it by one base. It is likely a read error, because the conserved phenylalanine at the end of the CDR3 is missing. J is TRBJ2-5 and V is TRBV4-3; possibly TRBD1 for D (6 bases). This CDR3 is 15 amino acids long. V was shortened by 0 bases and J by 5 bases, with 13 bases between the two germline ends. Germline-derived CDR1 and CDR2 are LGHNA and YSLEER. The CDR3 DNA reads as TGCGCCAGCAGCCAAGATTCAGGGGAAGGGGAGACCCAGTACTAC. It encodes CASSQDSGEGETQYY.